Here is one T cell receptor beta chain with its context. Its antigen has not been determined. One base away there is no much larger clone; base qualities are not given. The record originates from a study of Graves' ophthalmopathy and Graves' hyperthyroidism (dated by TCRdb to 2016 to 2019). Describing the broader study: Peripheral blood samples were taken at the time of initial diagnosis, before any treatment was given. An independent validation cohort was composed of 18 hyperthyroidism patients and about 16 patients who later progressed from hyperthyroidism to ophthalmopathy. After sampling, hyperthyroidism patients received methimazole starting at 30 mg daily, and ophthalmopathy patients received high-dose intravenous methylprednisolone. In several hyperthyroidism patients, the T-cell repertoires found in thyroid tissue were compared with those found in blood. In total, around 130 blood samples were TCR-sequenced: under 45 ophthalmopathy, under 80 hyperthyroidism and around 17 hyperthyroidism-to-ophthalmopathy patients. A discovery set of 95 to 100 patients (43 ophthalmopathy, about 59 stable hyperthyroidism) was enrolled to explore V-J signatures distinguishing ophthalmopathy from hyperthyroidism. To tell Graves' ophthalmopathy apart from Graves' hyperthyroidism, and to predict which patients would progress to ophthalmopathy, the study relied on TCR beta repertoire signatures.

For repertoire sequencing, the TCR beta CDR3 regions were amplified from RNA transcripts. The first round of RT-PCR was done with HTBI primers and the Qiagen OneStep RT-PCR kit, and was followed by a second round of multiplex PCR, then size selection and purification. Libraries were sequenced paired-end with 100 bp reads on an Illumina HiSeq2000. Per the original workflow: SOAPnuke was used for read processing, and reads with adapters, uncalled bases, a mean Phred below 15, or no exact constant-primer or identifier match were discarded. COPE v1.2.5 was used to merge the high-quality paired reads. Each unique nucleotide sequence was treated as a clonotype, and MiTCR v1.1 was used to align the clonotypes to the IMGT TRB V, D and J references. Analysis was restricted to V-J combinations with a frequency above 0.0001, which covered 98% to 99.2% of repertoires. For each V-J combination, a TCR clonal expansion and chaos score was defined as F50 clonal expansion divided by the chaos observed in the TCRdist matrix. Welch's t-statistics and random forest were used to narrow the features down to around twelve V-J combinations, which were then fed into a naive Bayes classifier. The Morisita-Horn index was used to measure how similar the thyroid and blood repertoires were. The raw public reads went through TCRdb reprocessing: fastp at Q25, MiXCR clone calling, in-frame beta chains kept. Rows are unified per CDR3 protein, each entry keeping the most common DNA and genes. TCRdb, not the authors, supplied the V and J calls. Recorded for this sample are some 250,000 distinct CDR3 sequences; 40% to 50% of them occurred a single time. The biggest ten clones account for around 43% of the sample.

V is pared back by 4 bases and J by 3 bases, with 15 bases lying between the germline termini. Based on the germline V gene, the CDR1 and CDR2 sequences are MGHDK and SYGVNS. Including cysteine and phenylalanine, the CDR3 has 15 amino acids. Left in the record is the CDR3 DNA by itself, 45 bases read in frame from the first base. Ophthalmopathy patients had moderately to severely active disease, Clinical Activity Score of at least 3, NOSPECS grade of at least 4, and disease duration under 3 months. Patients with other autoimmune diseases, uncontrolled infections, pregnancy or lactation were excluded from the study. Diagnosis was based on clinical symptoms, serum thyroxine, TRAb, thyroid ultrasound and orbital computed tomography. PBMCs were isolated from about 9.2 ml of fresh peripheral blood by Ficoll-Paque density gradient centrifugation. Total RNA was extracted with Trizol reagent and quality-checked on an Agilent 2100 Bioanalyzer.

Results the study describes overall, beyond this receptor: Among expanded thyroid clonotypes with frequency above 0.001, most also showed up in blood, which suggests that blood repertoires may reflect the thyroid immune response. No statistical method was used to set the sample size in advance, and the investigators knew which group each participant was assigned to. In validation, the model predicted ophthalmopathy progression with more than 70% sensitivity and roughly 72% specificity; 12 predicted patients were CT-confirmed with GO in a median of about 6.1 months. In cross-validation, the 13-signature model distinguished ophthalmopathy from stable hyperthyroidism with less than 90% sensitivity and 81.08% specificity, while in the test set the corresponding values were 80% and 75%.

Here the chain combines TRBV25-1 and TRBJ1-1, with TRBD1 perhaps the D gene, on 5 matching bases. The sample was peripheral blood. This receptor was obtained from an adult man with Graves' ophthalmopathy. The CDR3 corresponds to CASSVRLDTDTEAFF. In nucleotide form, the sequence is TGTGCCAGCAGTGTCAGGTTGGACACTGACACTGAAGCTTTCTTT.